The source of this TCR beta chain is a study of monozygotic twins with inflammatory bowel disease. TCRdb re-called the 5' RACE reads; every CDR3 protein appears as one record, without DNA. The repertoire table contains about 85,000 distinct CDR3 sequences. Germline V gives CDR1 MNHEY, CDR2 SMNVEV (reference sequence). This CDR3 region has 12 residues. This TCR was recovered from a human donor with ulcerative colitis or Crohn's disease, or a healthy co-twin of an affected twin (not recorded which). The rearrangement links TRBV27 to TRBJ2-5; TCRdb lists TRBD2, though no DNA is available to test this call. The sample comprised blood. The CDR3 reads CASGQRPETQYF.